The 14 T cell receptor beta chains below were found in one sample sequenced in a study of OX40 agonist ivuxolimab in advanced cancers. Assay used: immunoSEQ multiplex PCR; TCRdb lists only in-frame clones, some missing. The repertoire has 50,000 or so clones, 87% of them found once; the top ten carry roughly 13%. The source was CD4+ or CD8+ T cells sorted from blood, collected in a trial of the OX40 agonist ivuxolimab. The receptors stem from an adult with an advanced solid tumor such as melanoma, head and neck, liver or kidney cancer.

The chain joins TRBV6-5 to TRBJ1-1; D is undetermined. Per germline, CDR1 MNHEY and CDR2 SVGAGI. V lost 2 bases to trimming and J lost 0 bases, with 13 bases between them. The CDR3 extends over 16 amino acids. The CDR3 region has the DNA TGTGCCAGCAGTTACAACGTAGGGCGGCTGAACACTGAAGCTTTCTTT. This encodes CASSYNVGRLNTEAFF.

The V call is TRBV28, the J call TRBJ2-1, with TRBD2 identical over 10 bases. The CDR3 sequence is 15 residues long. Germline CDR1 is MDHEN and CDR2 is SYDVKM. After removal of 3 bases from V and 7 bases from J, the junction contained 6 bases not matched to a gene. In nucleotides, the CDR3 is TGTGCCAGCAGTTTCCCGGGACTAGCGAGAAATGAGCAGTTCTTC. This gives the protein CASSFPGLARNEQFF.

CDR3 loop: CAISGLLNTEAFF. CDR3 nucleotides: TGTGCCATCAGTGGGTTATTGAACACTGAAGCTTTCTTT. The chain joins TRBV10-3 to TRBJ1-1; D is undetermined. The germline V gene has CDR1 ENHRY and CDR2 SYGVKD. V was pared by 4 bases and J by 0 bases, with 6 bases between. The CDR3 length is 13 residues.

This clone was observed a single time. The rearrangement joins TRBV9 to TRBJ2-5; no firm D call. The DNA end lines up better with TRBJ2-7; the J call may be wrong. CDR3 length: 15 amino acids. Germline V gives CDR1 SGDLS, CDR2 YYNGEE. CDR3 coding DNA: TGTGCCAGCAGCGTAGCTCCGACTGATTCTTACGAGCAGTACTTC. Translating it yields CASSVAPTDSYEQYF.

In the case of this clone: This may be a read error: a much more frequent sequence differs by one nucleotide. The V gene is TRBV6-5, the J gene TRBJ1-4; D might be TRBD1 (5 bases). Germline CDR1 and CDR2: MNHEY and SVGAGI. The CDR3 runs 13 residues. Between the trimmed V and J ends, which lost 6 bases and 4 bases, there was a span of 9 bases. The CDR3 nucleotides are TGTGCCAGCAGGCGGGACCTTAATGAAAAACTGTTTTTT. It yields the protein CASRRDLNEKLFF.

The V and J genes are TRBV6-4 and TRBJ2-1; 8 bases align to TRBD1. The CDR3 is 13 amino acids. CDR1 MRHNA and CDR2 SNTAGT come from the germline V gene. Trimming removed 5 bases from V and 10 bases from J; junction bases left unmatched: 7. The CDR3 nucleotides are TGTGCCAGCAGTATAGACAGGGGTTTAGAGCAGTTCTTC. Amino acids: CASSIDRGLEQFF.

The gene calls are TRBV6-1 and TRBJ2-4; D is possibly TRBD2 (5 bases). CDR1 and CDR2 (germline): MNHNS, SASEGT. V was clipped by 2 bases and J by 5 bases, with 13 bases between them. This CDR3 has 15 residues. CDR3 in DNA: TGTGCCAGCAGTGAAACTGTGGGAGTACAAAACATTCAGTACTTC. Protein sequence: CASSETVGVQNIQYF.

The chain couples TRBV5-1 to TRBJ2-2; D may be TRBD2 (5 bases). This CDR3 spans 16 amino acids. Germline lookup yields CDR1 SGHRS and CDR2 YFSETQ. Trimming shortened V by 4 bases and J by 1 base, and 14 bases separated the two germline ends. The CDR3 loop is CASSKTSRVNTGELFF. The CDR3 DNA is TGCGCCAGCAGCAAAACTAGTCGGGTGAACACCGGGGAGCTGTTTTTT.

The chain carries TRBV15 and TRBJ2-7, with D possibly being TRBD2 (6 bases). Germline lookup yields CDR1 LNHNV and CDR2 YYDKDF (reference sequence). CDR3 length equals 16 residues. Trimming stripped 1 base from V and 3 bases from J, with 16 bases between. The CDR3: CATSRGGTTSFYEQYF. CDR3 DNA: TGTGCCACCAGCAGAGGAGGAACGACTAGTTTCTACGAGCAGTACTTC.

The rearrangement links TRBV28 to TRBJ1-1, with 8 bases aligning to TRBD1. The CDR3 contains 13 residues. The germline V gene encodes CDR1 MDHEN and CDR2 SYDVKM. V lost 5 bases, J lost 4 bases, and 3 bases stayed unmatched. The CDR3 protein is CASSTQGGTEAFF. CDR3 nucleotides: TGTGCCAGCAGTACACAGGGGGGCACTGAAGCTTTCTTT. Full variable domain (outside the CDR3, taken from reference TRBV28 and TRBJ1-1): DVKVTQSSRYLVKRTGEKVFLECVQDMDHENMFWYRQDPGLGLRLIYFSYDVKMKEKGDIPEGYSVSREKKERFSLILESASTNQTSMYLCASSTQGGTEAFFGQGTRLTVV.

V gene TRBV6-5 combines with J gene TRBJ2-2; D is undetermined. The V gene lost 0 bases and the J gene lost 2 bases, with 10 bases spanning the gap. This CDR3 contains 16 residues. Germline V gives CDR1 MNHEY, CDR2 SVGAGI. CDR3 amino acids: CASSYSMVANTGELFF. In DNA form, the CDR3 reads TGTGCCAGCAGTTACTCGATGGTAGCTAACACCGGGGAGCTGTTTTTT.

The rearrangement uses TRBV5-1 and TRBJ1-1; 8 bases are a match to TRBD1. With V trimmed by 0 bases and J by 4 bases, 2 bases remained unmatched. CDR1 is SGHRS and CDR2 is YFSETQ in the germline V gene. The CDR3 is made up of 14 amino acids. CDR3 DNA: TGCGCCAGCAGCTTGGGGACAGGGCCCACTGAAGCTTTCTTT. This translates into CASSLGTGPTEAFF.

V usage is TRBV5-5 and J usage is TRBJ2-7; 8 bases fit TRBD2. This CDR3 spans 14 amino acids. Germline assignment: CDR1 SGHKS and CDR2 YYEKEE (reference sequence). V was clipped by 1 base and J by 7 bases; unmatched bases: 7. This CDR3 is CASSLNFAGGEQYF. CDR3 DNA: TGTGCCAGCAGCTTGAATTTTGCGGGAGGTGAGCAGTACTTC.

The CDR3 DNA reads TGTGCCAGCAGCGGTGGGACAGGGTCGGATACGCAGTATTTT. It specifies CASSGGTGSDTQYF. The genes are TRBV7-9 and TRBJ2-3, with TRBD1 identical over 9 bases. This CDR3 is built from 14 residues. The germline CDR1 and CDR2 sequences are SEHNR and FQNEAQ (reference sequence). J gave up 6 bases and V 5 bases, and 6 bases lay outside the gene matches.